Shown below are 9 T cell receptor beta chains from a single sample sequenced in a study of radiotherapy plus CTLA-4 blockade in lung cancer. Only in-frame clones appear in the TCRdb table, and some are missing; sequencing was by immunoSEQ multiplex PCR. This sample has around 26,000 clones, with about 76% found just once. Sample: peripheral blood, taken from a patient treated with radiotherapy plus ipilimumab. These TCRs come from a human donor with non-small cell lung cancer whose response to radiotherapy plus ipilimumab could not be evaluated.

CDR3 sequence (DNA): TGTGCCAGCAGCCCCCGTGAGACACCAACCTACGAGCAGTACTTC. The encoded protein is CASSPRETPTYEQYF. The V call is TRBV11-2, the J call TRBJ2-7; D gene ambiguous. The ends were cut back, 5 bases at V and 2 bases at J, with 16 bases in the middle. This CDR3 spans 15 amino acids. CDR1 is SGHAT and CDR2 is FQNNGV in the germline V gene.

In its sample, this clone was seen a few times. The chain links TRBV4-3 to TRBJ2-7; D gene uncertain. Per germline, CDR1 LGHNA and CDR2 YSLEER. This CDR3 is built from 14 residues. Trimming removed 0 bases at V and 2 bases at J, with 8 bases between. Here the CDR3 reads CASSQDKQTYEQYF. The CDR3 DNA reads as TGCGCCAGCAGCCAAGATAAACAGACCTACGAGCAGTACTTC.

The J gene is TRBJ2-3, the V gene TRBV7-2; 12 nucleotides agree with TRBD2. The CDR3 covers 16 residues. In germline, CDR1 is SGHTA, CDR2 FQGNSA. V lost 5 bases and J lost 4; bases outside the gene matches: 7. In DNA form, the CDR3 reads TGTGCCAGCAGCCCCGCTAGCGGGAGGGTGGCAGATACGCAGTATTTT. It encodes CASSPASGRVADTQYF.

A single count supports this clone. The rearrangement uses TRBV9 and TRBJ2-1, with 9 bases lining up with TRBD1. Germline V gives CDR1 SGDLS, CDR2 YYNGEE. The CDR3 loop spans 15 amino acids. J was trimmed by 10 bases and V by 1 base; bases with no gene match: 9. The CDR3 bases are TGTGCCAGCAGCGTAAAGGACAGGGGCCCGAGCGAGCAGTTCTTC. It specifies CASSVKDRGPSEQFF. Using reference TRBV9 and TRBJ2-1 for the parts outside the CDR3, the full variable domain is DSGVTQTPKHLITATGQRVTLRCSPRSGDLSVYWYQQSLDQGLQFLIQYYNGEERAKGNILERFSAQQFPDLHSELNLSSLELGDSALYFCASSVKDRGPSEQFFGPGTRLTVL.

The V gene is TRBV18, the J gene TRBJ2-5; D not resolved. The CDR3 has 15 residues. Germline CDR1 and CDR2: KGHSH and LQKENI. The germline V and J ends were trimmed by 1 base and 4 bases, with 13 bases remaining between them. The CDR3 nucleotides read TGTGCCAGCTCACCACTCACCGCGGCCTCAGAGACCCAGTACTTC. Its translation: CASSPLTAASETQYF.

This chain connects TRBV5-6 to TRBJ1-2; D remains ambiguous. This CDR3 is 13 amino acids long. The germline V gene has CDR1 SGHDT and CDR2 YYEEEE. V lost 4 bases, J lost 4 bases, and 11 bases lay in between. The CDR3 region is CASSTQATYGYTF. As DNA, the CDR3 is TGTGCCAGCAGCACGCAGGCCACCTATGGCTACACCTTC.

V is TRBV9 and J is TRBJ2-4; TRBD2 might be the D (7 bases). Trimming removed 4 bases at V and 2 bases at J, with 16 bases between. The length of the CDR3 is 16 residues. Germline assignment: CDR1 SGDLS and CDR2 YYNGEE. CDR3 sequence reads: CASSQGGGRTKNIQYF. As DNA, the CDR3 is TGTGCCAGCAGCCAAGGGGGGGGCAGAACCAAAAACATTCAGTACTTC. The complete variable domain, with remaining parts taken from reference TRBV9 and TRBJ2-4, reads DSGVTQTPKHLITATGQRVTLRCSPRSGDLSVYWYQQSLDQGLQFLIQYYNGEERAKGNILERFSAQQFPDLHSELNLSSLELGDSALYFCASSQGGGRTKNIQYFGAGTRLSVL.

The rearrangement uses TRBV2 and TRBJ2-2, with 8 nucleotides matching TRBD2. V dropped 3 bases and J dropped 8; count of bases not matched to a gene: 11. Germline V gene data show CDR1 as SNHLY and CDR2 as FYNNEI. This CDR3 is 16 amino acids long. Here the CDR3 reads CASSETPSGLYGELFF. The CDR3 nucleotides read TGTGCCAGCAGTGAGACCCCTAGCGGGCTTTATGGGGAGCTGTTTTTT.

The chain has TRBV28 and TRBJ2-7; 7 positions agree with TRBD2. CDR1 and CDR2 (germline): MDHEN, SYDVKM. V dropped 7 bases and J dropped 1; count of bases not matched to a gene: 1. There are 12 residues in the CDR3. The CDR3 DNA reads TGTGCCAGCAAGCGGGGATCCTACGAGCAGTACTTC. Protein: CASKRGSYEQYF.